These T cell receptor beta chains were read from a single sample in a study of graft-versus-host responses after intestinal transplantation. Clones were read by immunoSEQ multiplex PCR, and TCRdb kept only the in-frame ones, dropping some. In the table there are about 19,000 clones, about 89% of which are singletons. The sample consisted of PBMCs, taken just over 230 days after intestinal transplant. All receptors derive from a human patient who received an intestinal transplant, so some T cells may come from the graft donor. Both conserved end residues are part of each CDR3. D genes are given only for firm matches. Clone size is not always given. Where it is, it says once, few, many or a class for expanded clones.

>once|NA|TRBV6-5|TRBJ1-2
TGTGCCAGCAGTTCGCCACTCTATGGCTACACCTTC
CASSSPLYGYTF
>NA|NA|TRBV9|TRBJ1-2
TGTGCCAGCAGCGCCGGATATAACTATGGCTACACCTTC
CASSAGYNYGYTF
>few|NA|TRBV27|TRBJ1-1
TGTGCCAGCAGTCCCGGGGTGGGAACTGAAGCTTTCTTT
CASSPGVGTEAFF
>NA|NA|TRBV9|TRBJ1-1
TGTGCCAGCAGCCCCCCAGGGGTGAACACTGAAGCTTTCTTT
CASSPPGVNTEAFF
>NA|NA|TRBV2|TRBJ2-7
TGTGCCAGCAGTGAGGGGCGTTACGAGCAGTACTTC
CASSEGRYEQYF
>NA|TRBD1|TRBV7-6|TRBJ1-1
TGTGCCAGCAGCTTGGACAGGGGGGATGAAGCTTTCTTT
CASSLDRGDEAFF
>NA|NA|TRBV5-4|TRBJ2-6
TGTGCCAGCAGCTTGGGAGACTCTGGGGCCAACGTCCTGACTTTC
CASSLGDSGANVLTF
>NA|NA|TRBV11-2|TRBJ1-1
TGTGCCAGCAGCTTAAGAGGCTCTGGATCCGAAGCTTTCTTT
CASSLRGSGSEAFF
>NA|NA|TRBV5-6|TRBJ2-7
TGTGCCAGCAGCTTGGCCGCGACGGGGGCATACGAGCAGTACTTC
CASSLAATGAYEQYF
>NA|NA|TRBV27|TRBJ1-5
TGTGCCAGCAGTTTGACAGCTCTCAATCAGCCCCAGCATTTT
CASSLTALNQPQHF
>NA|TRBD1|TRBV6-1|TRBJ1-5
TGTGCCAGCAGTGAAGCCCGGGACAGTGCGATGGGCAATCAGCCCCAGCATTTT
CASSEARDSAMGNQPQHF
>once|NA|TRBV25-1|TRBJ1-5
TGTGCCAGCAGTGAAGGCAATCAGCCCCAGCATTTT
CASSEGNQPQHF
>NA|NA|TRBV18|TRBJ2-2
TGTGCCAGCTCACCACGGTACAACACCGGGGAGCTGTTTTTT
CASSPRYNTGELFF
>once|NA|TRBV6-5|TRBJ2-3
TGTGCCAGCAGATCTAATACTGTAGATACGCAGTATTTT
CASRSNTVDTQYF
>NA|NA|TRBV19|TRBJ1-2
TGTGCCAGTAGTCGTCCAGGCTATGGCTACACCTTC
CASSRPGYGYTF
>NA|NA|TRBV19|TRBJ1-6
TGTGCCAGTACCCCCGGGGGGCAGGGGAGTTCACCCCTCCACTTT
CASTPGGQGSSPLHF
>NA|NA|TRBV5-8|TRBJ2-7
TGTGCCAGCAGCACTAACAGGGATTCGTACGAGCAGTACTTC
CASSTNRDSYEQYF
>NA|TRBD1|TRBV6-1|TRBJ1-4
TGTGCCACCACAGGGGAAACTAATGAAAAACTGTTTTTT
CATTGETNEKLFF
>NA|NA|TRBV6-6|TRBJ1-3
TGTGCCAGCAGTATGGAGGTGCACACCATATATTTT
CASSMEVHTIYF
>NA|NA|TRBV7-9|TRBJ2-5
TGTGCCAGCAGAGAAATTAAAGAGACCCAGTACTTC
CASREIKETQYF
>NA|NA|TRBV7-8|TRBJ2-1
TGTGCCAGCAGCTCCGGGGGCCCCGCGGGAAATGAGCAGTTCTTC
CASSSGGPAGNEQFF
>NA|NA|TRBV29-1|TRBJ1-4
TGCAGCGCCCTTCGGGCTGAAAAACTGTTTTTT
CSALRAEKLFF
>NA|NA|TRBV6-1|TRBJ1-4
TGTGCCAGTGCCAGGGGCGGGGCGGGGAATGAAAAACTGTTTTTT
CASARGGAGNEKLFF
>NA|NA|TRBV6-1|TRBJ2-7
TGTGCCAGCAGTTCCGGGACGAGGGAGCAGTACTTC
CASSSGTREQYF
>NA|TRBD2|TRBV7-2|TRBJ2-3
TGTGCCAGCAGCTGGGGGGGGACTCTTGCCACAGATACGCAGTATTTT
CASSWGGTLATDTQYF
>NA|TRBD1|TRBV6-4|TRBJ1-6
TGTGCCAGCAGTGACTCCCCAGGGGGCGTTTCACCCCTCCACTTT
CASSDSPGGVSPLHF
>NA|NA|TRBV7-8|TRBJ1-2
TGTGCCAGCAGCTTAGCTGGGGAATATGGCTACACCTTC
CASSLAGEYGYTF
>NA|TRBD2|TRBV2|TRBJ2-2
TGTGCCAGCAGTGAACCTAGCGGGGTCCCGACCACGAACACCGGGGAGCTGTTTTTT
CASSEPSGVPTTNTGELFF
>NA|TRBD1|TRBV15|TRBJ1-6
TGTGCCACCAGCGCTGACCCACAGGGGGAGGCTTCACCCCTCCACTTT
CATSADPQGEASPLHF
>once|TRBD1|TRBV4-2|TRBJ2-7
TGTGCCAGTTCCGGGACAGGAGCTTACGAGCAGTACTTC
CASSGTGAYEQYF
>NA|NA|TRBV27|TRBJ2-1
TGTGCCAGCAGTTTATTCGGCCCCCCCGGCACCTACAATGAGCAGTTCTTC
CASSLFGPPGTYNEQFF
>once|TRBD1|TRBV6-4|TRBJ2-5
TGTGCCACTTCGACAGGGGAACAAGAGACCCAGTACTTC
CATSTGEQETQYF
>NA|NA|TRBV10-3|TRBJ2-6
TGTGCCATCAATTCAGGTCCCAACTCTGGGGCCAACGTCCTGACTTTC
CAINSGPNSGANVLTF
>NA|NA|TRBV5-6|TRBJ1-2
TGTGCCAGCAGCTTGATGTTAGGGAACTCTGGCTACACCTTC
CASSLMLGNSGYTF
>NA|TRBD1|TRBV11-3|TRBJ2-7
TGTGCCAGCAGCCCAGGGGGCTGGGACAGCAATAACTACGAGCAGTACTTC
CASSPGGWDSNNYEQYF
>NA|NA|TRBV27|TRBJ1-1
TGTGCCAGTAGGTTACAGCCCAACACTGAAGCTTTCTTT
CASRLQPNTEAFF
>NA|TRBD1|TRBV2|TRBJ1-1
TGTGCCAGCCGTCCGGGGACAGGGGGCTTTAACACTGAAGCTTTCTTT
CASRPGTGGFNTEAFF
>NA|TRBD1|TRBV7-3|TRBJ1-3
TGTGCCAGCAGCTCCGGGACAGGGATAGACACCATATATTTT
CASSSGTGIDTIYF
>NA|NA|TRBV19|TRBJ1-5
TGTGCCAGTCGTGAGGATTATAGCAATCAGCCCCAGCATTTT
CASREDYSNQPQHF
>NA|NA|TRBV29-1|TRBJ1-2
TGCAGCGTTGACAAAACAGGGAATAACTATGGCTACACCTTC
CSVDKTGNNYGYTF
>NA|NA|TRBV11-2|TRBJ2-3
TGTGCCAGCAGCTTCGGGGGAGATACGCAGTATTTT
CASSFGGDTQYF
>NA|TRBD1|TRBV11-2|TRBJ1-2
TGTGCCAGCAGCTCATACAGGGGGCCTAACTATGGCTACACCTTC
CASSSYRGPNYGYTF